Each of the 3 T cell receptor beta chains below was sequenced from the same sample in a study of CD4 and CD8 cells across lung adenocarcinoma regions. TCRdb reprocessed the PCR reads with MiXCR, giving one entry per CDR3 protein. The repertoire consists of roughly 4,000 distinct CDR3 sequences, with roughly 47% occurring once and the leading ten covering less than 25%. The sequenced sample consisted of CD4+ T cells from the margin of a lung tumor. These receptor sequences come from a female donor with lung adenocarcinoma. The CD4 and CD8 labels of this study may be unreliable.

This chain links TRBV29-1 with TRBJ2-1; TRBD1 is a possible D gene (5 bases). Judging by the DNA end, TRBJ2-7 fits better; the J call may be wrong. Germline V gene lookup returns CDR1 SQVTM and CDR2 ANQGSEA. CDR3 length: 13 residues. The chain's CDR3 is CSGNRKGANEQYF. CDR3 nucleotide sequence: TGCAGCGGGAACAGGAAAGGGGCCAACGAGCAGTACTTC.

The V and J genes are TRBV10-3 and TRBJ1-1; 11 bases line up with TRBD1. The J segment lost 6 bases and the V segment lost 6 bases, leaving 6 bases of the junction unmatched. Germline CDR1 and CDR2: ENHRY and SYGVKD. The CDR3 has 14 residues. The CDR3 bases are TGTGCCATCAGGAAGGGACAGGGGGAACCTGAAGCTTTCTTT. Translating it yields CAIRKGQGEPEAFF.

CDR3 loop: CASSHLSGGSGEQYF. In nucleotides, the CDR3 is TGTGCCAGCAGTCACCTCTCGGGAGGGTCCGGCGAGCAGTACTTC. The genes are TRBV27 and TRBJ2-1; 8 bases match TRBD2. TRBJ2-7 matches the DNA end more closely, so the J call is doubtful. The germline CDR1 and CDR2 sequences are MNHEY and SMNVEV (reference sequence). This CDR3 contains 15 residues.